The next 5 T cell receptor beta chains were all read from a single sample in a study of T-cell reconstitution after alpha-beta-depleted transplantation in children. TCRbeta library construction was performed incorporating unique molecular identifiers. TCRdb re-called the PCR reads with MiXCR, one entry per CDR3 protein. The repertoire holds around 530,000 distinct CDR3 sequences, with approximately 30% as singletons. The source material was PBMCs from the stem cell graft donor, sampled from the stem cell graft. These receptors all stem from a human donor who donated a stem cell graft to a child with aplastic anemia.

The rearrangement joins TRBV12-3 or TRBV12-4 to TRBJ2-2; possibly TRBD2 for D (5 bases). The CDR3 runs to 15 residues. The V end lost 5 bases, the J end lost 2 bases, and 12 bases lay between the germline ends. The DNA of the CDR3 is TGTGCCAGCAGTGACCTCCGGACTAACACCGGGGAGCTGTTTTTT. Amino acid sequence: CASSDLRTNTGELFF.

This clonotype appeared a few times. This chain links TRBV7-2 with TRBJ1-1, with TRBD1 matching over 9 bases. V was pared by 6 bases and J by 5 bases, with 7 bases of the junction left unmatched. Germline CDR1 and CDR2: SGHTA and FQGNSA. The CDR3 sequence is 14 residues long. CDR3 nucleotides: TGTGCCAGCAGGATAGACAGGGGGGAAACTGAAGCTTTCTTT. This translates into CASRIDRGETEAFF.

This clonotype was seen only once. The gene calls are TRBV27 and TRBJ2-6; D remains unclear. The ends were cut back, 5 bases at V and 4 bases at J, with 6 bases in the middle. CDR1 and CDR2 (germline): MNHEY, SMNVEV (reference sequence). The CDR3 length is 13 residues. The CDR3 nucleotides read TGTGCCAGCAGTCCATGGGGGGCCAACGTCCTGACTTTC. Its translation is CASSPWGANVLTF.

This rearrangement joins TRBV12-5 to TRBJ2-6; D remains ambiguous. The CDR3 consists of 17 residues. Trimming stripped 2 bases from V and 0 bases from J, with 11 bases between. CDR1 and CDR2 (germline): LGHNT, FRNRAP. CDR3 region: CASGLSSTSSGANVLTF. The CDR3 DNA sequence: TGTGCTAGTGGTTTGTCATCGACAAGCTCTGGGGCCAACGTCCTGACTTTC.

The CDR3 region is CASSVFGGGGNEQFF. The DNA of the CDR3 is TGTGCCAGCAGTGTTTTCGGAGGGGGTGGGAATGAGCAGTTCTTC. The chain joins TRBV2 to TRBJ2-1; D may correspond to TRBD1 or TRBD2 (6 bases each). The CDR3 extends over 15 amino acids. V shed 4 bases and J shed 7 bases, with 17 bases lying between them. Germline V lookup: CDR1 SNHLY, CDR2 FYNNEI.